Below, 17 T cell receptor beta chains from the same sample are listed, as sequenced in a study of CD8 T cells in Susac syndrome. After extraction with the RNeasy kit, roughly 0.5 to 1 ug of the RNA was reverse transcribed using random hexamers. In TCRdb, the immunoSEQ multiplex PCR reads were re-called with MiXCR into one record per CDR3 protein. This sample carries 100,000 to 150,000 distinct CDR3 sequences, approximately 95% of them seen once, and the ten largest clones take over 0.3%. The sample was CD8+ T cells from PBMCs. These receptor sequences come from a human donor with multiple sclerosis.

This clonotype came up once. The V gene is TRBV4-1, the J gene TRBJ2-7; 9 nucleotides agree with TRBD1. CDR1 is MGHRA, CDR2 YSYEKL, per germline. The CDR3 contains 14 residues. With V trimmed by 2 bases and J by 5 bases, 4 bases remained unmatched. CDR3 nucleotides: TGCGCCAGCAGCCAACCGGGACAGGGAGACGAGCAGTACTTC. Translated, it gives CASSQPGQGDEQYF.

Here the CDR3 reads CASTNKGQGGGELFF. Written as DNA, the CDR3 is TGTGCCAGTACCAACAAGGGACAGGGTGGCGGGGAGCTGTTTTTT. V usage is TRBV19 and J usage is TRBJ2-2; 9 bases map to TRBD1. The CDR3 is 15 amino acids. Germline CDR1 reads LNHDA; CDR2 reads SQIVND (reference sequence). V lost 7 bases, J lost 7 bases, and 10 bases stayed unmatched.

V gene TRBV4-2 combines with J gene TRBJ1-3; TRBD1 might be the D (5 bases). The CDR3 is 15 residues long. Germline CDR1 and CDR2: LGHNA and YNFKEQ. V gave up 0 bases and J gave up 5 bases, with 11 bases separating them. CDR3 sequence: CASSQDIPGRNTIYF. CDR3 nucleotides: TGTGCCAGCAGCCAAGACATCCCAGGGCGAAACACCATATATTTT.

This clonotype was detected only once. CDR3 sequence reads: CASSLGDSFLGLTYQETQYF. The CDR3, as DNA: TGTGCCAGCAGCTTAGGTGACAGCTTTTTAGGACTGACGTACCAAGAGACCCAGTACTTC. The rearrangement joins TRBV7-8 to TRBJ2-5; possibly TRBD1 or TRBD2 for D (5 bases each). Germline values: CDR1 SGHVS, CDR2 FQNEAQ. The V and J ends lost 1 base and 0 bases respectively, with 24 bases between them. CDR3 length: 20 residues.

V usage is TRBV12-3 or TRBV12-4 and J usage is TRBJ2-2; D is ambiguous. The CDR3 extends over 14 amino acids. Trimming removed 7 bases at V and 1 base at J, with 10 bases between. CDR3 nucleotides: TGTGCCAGCATCATTAGACGGAACACCGGGGAGCTGTTTTTT. It is translated as CASIIRRNTGELFF.

The chain has TRBV5-6 and TRBJ2-3; D may match TRBD1 or TRBD2 (5 bases each). The CDR3 length is 15 residues. V lost 3 bases and J lost 0, with 11 bases in between. Germline V CDR1 and CDR2: SGHDT, YYEEEE. This CDR3 reads CASSWTGASTDTQYF. The DNA of the CDR3 is TGTGCCAGCAGCTGGACCGGGGCTAGCACAGATACGCAGTATTTT.

Here the CDR3 DNA reads TGTGCTAGTGGTAAGGGACAGGGGGCTCCCACCGGGGAGCTGTTTTTT. It encodes CASGKGQGAPTGELFF. The chain carries TRBV12-5 and TRBJ2-2; 12 bases map to TRBD1. The CDR3 is 16 amino acids. The ends lost 5 bases at V and 4 bases at J; junction bases unmatched: 5. Germline-derived CDR1 and CDR2 are LGHNT and FRNRAP. The full variable domain, its missing parts supplied by reference TRBV12-5 and TRBJ2-2, is DARVTQTPRHKVTEMGQEVTMRCQPILGHNTVFWYRQTMMQGLELLAYFRNRAPLDDSGMPKDRFSAEMPDATLATLKIQPSEPRDSAVYFCASGKGQGAPTGELFFGEGSRLTVL.

In this sample, this clonotype turned up once. V is TRBV7-2 and J is TRBJ1-6; 9 nucleotides agree with TRBD1. The CDR3 spans 17 residues. After removal of 4 bases from V and 0 bases from J, the junction contained 4 bases not matched to a gene. Per the germline V gene, CDR1 is SGHTA and CDR2 is FQGNSA. Here the CDR3 DNA reads TGTGCCAGCAGCTCGAAGACAGGGGGCTCCTATAATTCACCCCTCCACTTT. Translated: CASSSKTGGSYNSPLHF.

The rearrangement uses TRBV29-1 and TRBJ2-1; 7 positions match TRBD2. CDR1 is SQVTM and CDR2 is ANQGSEA in the germline V gene. The CDR3 runs 14 residues. The trim removed 1 base at V and 2 bases at J, leaving 2 bases unmatched. The CDR3 DNA reads TGCAGCGTTGAAGGGCGGGGGACCTACAATGAGCAGTTCTTC. This codes for CSVEGRGTYNEQFF.

The chain employs TRBV9 and TRBJ1-1, with 11 bases lining up with TRBD1. V dropped 1 base and J dropped 5; count of bases not matched to a gene: 10. This CDR3 spans 17 amino acids. CDR1 is SGDLS and CDR2 is YYNGEE in the germline V gene. Written as DNA, the CDR3 is TGTGCCAGCAGCGTAAGTGGGACAGGGGGGAGACGGACTGAAGCTTTCTTT. Its protein is CASSVSGTGGRRTEAFF.

CDR3 in amino acids: CASSQGQERYQETQYF. The CDR3 DNA reads TGTGCCAGCAGCCAAGGACAGGAGAGGTACCAAGAGACCCAGTACTTC. The V gene is TRBV7-9, the J gene TRBJ2-5; TRBD1 agrees at 7 bases. Looked up from germline, CDR1 is SEHNR and CDR2 is FQNEAQ (reference sequence). After removal of 5 bases from V and 0 bases from J, the junction contained 9 bases not matched to a gene. The CDR3 is 16 residues long.

V usage is TRBV6-1 and J usage is TRBJ2-5; possibly TRBD1 for D (6 bases). The germline V and J ends were trimmed by 6 bases and 3 bases, with 8 bases remaining between them. CDR1 is MNHNS, CDR2 SASEGT, per germline. This CDR3 is built from 12 residues. This CDR3 reads CASRDSKETQYF. CDR3 bases: TGTGCCAGCAGGGACAGTAAAGAGACCCAGTACTTC.

The chain joins TRBV13 to TRBJ2-7, with no clear D. The germline CDR1 and CDR2 sequences are PRHDT and FYEKMQ (reference sequence). V gave up 0 bases and J gave up 5 bases, with 8 bases separating them. The CDR3 extends over 13 amino acids. The chain's CDR3 is CASSLGSSHEQYV. The CDR3 DNA is TGTGCCAGCAGCTTAGGCTCCAGCCACGAGCAGTACGTC.

The chain carries TRBV13 and TRBJ1-4; TRBD1 is a possible D gene (6 bases). CDR3 length equals 15 residues. The V gene's germline CDR1 is PRHDT and CDR2 FYEKMQ (reference sequence). The V gene lost 5 bases and the J gene lost 8 bases, with 18 bases spanning the gap. CDR3 sequence (DNA): TGTGCCAGCAGCCCGGCCTACAGGGAGAAAGAAAAACTGTTTTTT. This gives the protein CASSPAYREKEKLFF.

The genes are TRBV19 and TRBJ2-7, with 14 positions matching TRBD2. V lost 4 bases and J lost 7; bases outside the gene matches: 6. Per the germline V gene, CDR1 is LNHDA and CDR2 is SQIVND (reference sequence). The CDR3 contains 15 residues. This chain's CDR3 is CASSTGLAGVREQYV. The CDR3 DNA is TGTGCCAGTAGTACGGGACTAGCGGGAGTAAGAGAGCAGTACGTC.

V usage is TRBV4-1 and J usage is TRBJ2-3; 9 nucleotides align to TRBD2. J was trimmed by 1 base and V by 8 bases; bases with no gene match: 4. The CDR3 totals 14 residues. Germline lookup yields CDR1 MGHRA and CDR2 YSYEKL. The CDR3 DNA sequence: TGCGCCAGCGTTTCTAGCGGGGGCACAGATACGCAGTATTTT. It encodes CASVSSGGTDTQYF.

The chain combines TRBV28 with TRBJ2-7, with D uncertain. The length of the CDR3 is 11 residues. The V gene's germline CDR1 is MDHEN and CDR2 SYDVKM. The V gene lost 5 bases and the J gene lost 5 bases, with 7 bases spanning the gap. The CDR3 loop is CASSRPNEQYF. The CDR3 nucleotides are TGTGCCAGCAGTCGACCCAACGAGCAGTACTTC.